Sequencing of this T cell receptor beta chain was carried out in a study of PD-1 blockade in mismatch repair-deficient tumors. Background on the study: Enrolled about 2012-2016, patients had progressing, pretreated mismatch repair-deficient cancers of about a dozen types. Overall study results and limits: After pembrolizumab, tumor-resident clones rose rapidly, then generally contracted before radiologic responses.

Germline assignment: CDR1 SGDLS and CDR2 YYNGEE. V was trimmed by 3 bases and J by 4 bases, leaving 7 bases between them. The CDR3 runs to 12 residues. With regard to this clone: Its specificity is unknown.

The TCR-sequenced patients were a few responders to pembrolizumab. The data were produced by immunoSEQ multiplex PCR, yet TCRdb's version contains in-frame clones alone and is incomplete. Of about 120,000 clones in the sample, more than 60% were seen once. This specimen consisted of peripheral blood, obtained 60 weeks after starting pembrolizumab. The chain uses TRBV9 and TRBJ1-1; no definite D call. The origin of this receptor is an adult with mismatch repair-deficient cancer. The CDR3: CASSALGTEAFF. The CDR3 bases are TGTGCCAGCAGCGCCTTGGGCACTGAAGCTTTCTTT.